A selection of T cell receptor beta chains follows, all from one sample in a study of blood T cell repertoires in COVID-19. The method was immunoSEQ multiplex PCR; TCRdb's version includes in-frame clones alone and lacks a portion of them. The sample includes fewer than 250,000 clones, approximately 81% of them seen just once. Sequencing was carried out using peripheral blood. These receptor sequences come from a human donor in a cohort sampled during active COVID-19. The CDR3 runs from the conserved cysteine through the conserved F or W. A D gene is named only where the DNA matches it firmly.

V gene: TRBV18; D gene: .; CDR3 protein: CASSPGGWDTEAFF
V gene: TRBV28; D gene: .; CDR3 protein: CASSLSGVSRTEAFF
V gene: TRBV11-2; D gene: .; CDR3 protein: CASSWRGRNTEAFF
V gene: TRBV3-1/TRBV3-2; D gene: .; CDR3 protein: CASSQVSGANVLTF
V gene: TRBV19; D gene: TRBD2; CDR3 protein: CASSAAGTSGRVTDTQYF
V gene: TRBV10-3; D gene: .; CDR3 protein: CAISESTYSGNTIYF
V gene: TRBV5-1; D gene: TRBD1; CDR3 protein: CASSLRAIGQGPYEQYF
V gene: TRBV29-1; D gene: .; CDR3 protein: CSVRRGGNTEAFF
V gene: TRBV2; D gene: TRBD2; CDR3 protein: CASRDGLAGVRETQYF
V gene: TRBV2; D gene: TRBD2; CDR3 protein: CASKAGGISYNEQFF
V gene: TRBV3-1/TRBV3-2; D gene: TRBD1; CDR3 protein: CASSGQGYIQYF
V gene: TRBV6-5; D gene: .; CDR3 protein: CASTPRGSTEAFF
V gene: TRBV5-1; D gene: TRBD1; CDR3 protein: CASSLRGDRGYEQYF
V gene: TRBV9; D gene: .; CDR3 protein: CASQGSSGNTIYF
V gene: TRBV9; D gene: .; CDR3 protein: CASSANLITEAFF
V gene: TRBV28; D gene: .; CDR3 protein: CASASVWQAINNEQFF
V gene: TRBV6-1; D gene: TRBD1; CDR3 protein: CASSEALSRQGPKNYGYTF
V gene: TRBV7-8; D gene: TRBD1; CDR3 protein: CASSPAGTGSTEAFF
V gene: TRBV7-9; D gene: .; CDR3 protein: CASFPGSINTGELFF
V gene: TRBV4-1; D gene: .; CDR3 protein: CASSQERSGNNEQFF
V gene: TRBV7-9; D gene: TRBD1; CDR3 protein: CASSIGQGAFEQYF
V gene: TRBV5-4; D gene: .; CDR3 protein: CASSLGHLPEAFF
V gene: TRBV24-1; D gene: .; CDR3 protein: CASNKPDRNTEAFF
V gene: TRBV12-3/TRBV12-4; D gene: .; CDR3 protein: CASSLDRVVGYTF
V gene: TRBV19; D gene: TRBD1; CDR3 protein: CASSIRSGTGIDGELFF
V gene: TRBV5-1; D gene: .; CDR3 protein: CASNKNTGELFF
V gene: TRBV11-2; D gene: .; CDR3 protein: CASSLGRLGWGYTF
V gene: TRBV19; D gene: .; CDR3 protein: CASNPGLQNQPQHF